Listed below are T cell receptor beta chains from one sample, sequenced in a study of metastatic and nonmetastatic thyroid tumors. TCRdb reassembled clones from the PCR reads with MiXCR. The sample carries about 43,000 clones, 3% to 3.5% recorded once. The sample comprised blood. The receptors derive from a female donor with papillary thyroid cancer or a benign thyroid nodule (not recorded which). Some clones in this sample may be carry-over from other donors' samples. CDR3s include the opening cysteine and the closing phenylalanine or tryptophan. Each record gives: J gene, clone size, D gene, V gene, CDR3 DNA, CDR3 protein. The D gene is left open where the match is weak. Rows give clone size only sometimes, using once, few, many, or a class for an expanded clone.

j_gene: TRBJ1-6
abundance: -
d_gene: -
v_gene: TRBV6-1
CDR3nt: TGTGCCAGCAGTGTCCCCAGCCCCCGTACTTACTCCTATAATTCACCCCTCCACTTT
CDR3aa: CASSVPSPRTYSYNSPLHF

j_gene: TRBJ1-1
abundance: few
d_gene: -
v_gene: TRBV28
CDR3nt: TGTGCCAGCATGAGGCCCGGGCTAGGCACTGAAGCTTTCTTT
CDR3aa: CASMRPGLGTEAFF

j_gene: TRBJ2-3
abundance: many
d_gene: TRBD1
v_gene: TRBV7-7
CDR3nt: TGTGCTAGCAGCCACGGGACAGGGGGCGCAGATACGCAGTATTTT
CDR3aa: CASSHGTGGADTQYF

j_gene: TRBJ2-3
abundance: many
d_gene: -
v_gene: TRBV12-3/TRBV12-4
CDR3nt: TGTGCCAGCCGGAATGTGGATACGCAGTATTTT
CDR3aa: CASRNVDTQYF

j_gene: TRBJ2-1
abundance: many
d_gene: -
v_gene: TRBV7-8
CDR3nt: TGTGCCAGCAGCTTAGCTTGGCTAGCCGGAAGAAACAATGAGCAGTTCTTC
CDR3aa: CASSLAWLAGRNNEQFF

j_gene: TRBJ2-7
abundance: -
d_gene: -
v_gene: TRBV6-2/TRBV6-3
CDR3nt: TGTGCCAGCAGTTACGGACGGAGGGGGTTCCACGAGCAGTACTTC
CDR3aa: CASSYGRRGFHEQYF

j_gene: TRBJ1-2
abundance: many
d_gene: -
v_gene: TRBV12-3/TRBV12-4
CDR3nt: TGTGCCAGCACCCAGGGCAGGTCTGACTATGGCTACACCTTC
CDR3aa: CASTQGRSDYGYTF

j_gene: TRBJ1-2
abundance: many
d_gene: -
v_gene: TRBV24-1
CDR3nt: TGTGCCACCAGTGACCGAGGGGGGGCGAGAGGCTACACCTTC
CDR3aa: CATSDRGGARGYTF

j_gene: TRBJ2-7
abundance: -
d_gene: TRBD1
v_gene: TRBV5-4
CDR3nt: TGTGCCAGCAGCTCGGACAGGGTCTACGAGCAGTACTTC
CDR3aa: CASSSDRVYEQYF

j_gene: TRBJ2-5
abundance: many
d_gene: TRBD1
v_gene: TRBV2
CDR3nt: TGTGCCAGCAGGGGGGACAGGGGTGAGACCCAGTACTTC
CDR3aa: CASRGDRGETQYF

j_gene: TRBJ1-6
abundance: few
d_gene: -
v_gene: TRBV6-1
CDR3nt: TGTGCCAGCAGTGATAAGGCCCCCCTAACCCTCCACTTT
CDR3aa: CASSDKAPLTLHF

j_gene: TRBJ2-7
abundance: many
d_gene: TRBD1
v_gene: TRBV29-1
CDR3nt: TGCAGCGTTGTAACGGTACTGGGTATAAGGACAGGGGGTTTCGAGCAGTACTTC
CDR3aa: CSVVTVLGIRTGGFEQYF

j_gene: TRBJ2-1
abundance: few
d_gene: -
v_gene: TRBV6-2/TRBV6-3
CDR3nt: TGTGCCAGCACCAAGATCGACGGGCCAGCCAATGAGCAGTTCTTC
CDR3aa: CASTKIDGPANEQFF

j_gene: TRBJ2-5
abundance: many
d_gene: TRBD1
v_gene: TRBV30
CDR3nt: TGTGCCTGGAGTTTCGGGCAGGGGGTTCAAGAGACCCAGTACTTC
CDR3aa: CAWSFGQGVQETQYF

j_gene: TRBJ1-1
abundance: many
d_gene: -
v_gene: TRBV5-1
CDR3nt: TGCGCCAGCAGCTTGGTAGGGGACACTGAAGCTTTCTTT
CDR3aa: CASSLVGDTEAFF

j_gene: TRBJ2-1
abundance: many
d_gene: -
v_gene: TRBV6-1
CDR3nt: TGTGCCAGCAAGGCAGGCCTCTACAATGAGCAGTTCTTC
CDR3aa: CASKAGLYNEQFF

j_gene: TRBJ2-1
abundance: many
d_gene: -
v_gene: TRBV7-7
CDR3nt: TGTGCTAGCAGCTTACGGCTAAGCTCCTACAATGAGCAGTTCTTC
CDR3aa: CASSLRLSSYNEQFF

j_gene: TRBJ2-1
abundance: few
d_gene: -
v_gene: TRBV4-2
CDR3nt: TGTGCCAGCAGCCAAGATGGTAAGGTAGCTAATGAGCAGTTCTTC
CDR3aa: CASSQDGKVANEQFF

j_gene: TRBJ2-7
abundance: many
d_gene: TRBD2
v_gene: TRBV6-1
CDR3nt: TGTGCCAGCAGGGTCTTTGAGCGGGGATTCTACGAGCAGTACTTC
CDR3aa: CASRVFERGFYEQYF

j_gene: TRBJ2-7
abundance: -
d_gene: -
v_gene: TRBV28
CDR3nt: TGTGCCAGCAGTGCCGAGCGGGACATGGACGAGCAGTACTTC
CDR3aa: CASSAERDMDEQYF

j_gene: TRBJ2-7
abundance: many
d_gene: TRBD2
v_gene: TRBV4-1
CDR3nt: TGCGCCAGCAGCCGTCTAGCGGGAGGGCCTTCCTACGAGCAGTACTTC
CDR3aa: CASSRLAGGPSYEQYF

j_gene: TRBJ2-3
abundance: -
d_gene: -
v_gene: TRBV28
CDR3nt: TGTGCCAGCAGTCCCGGTTCTAGCACAGATACGCAGTATTTT
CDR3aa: CASSPGSSTDTQYF

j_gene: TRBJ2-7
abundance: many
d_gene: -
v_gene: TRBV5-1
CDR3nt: TGCGCCAGCAGCTTGGGGGCGGACTACGAGCAGTACTTC
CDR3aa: CASSLGADYEQYF

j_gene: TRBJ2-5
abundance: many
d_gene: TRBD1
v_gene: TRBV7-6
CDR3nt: TGTGCCAGCAGCTTATCCAGGACAGGGATAGAGACCCAGTACTTC
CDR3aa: CASSLSRTGIETQYF

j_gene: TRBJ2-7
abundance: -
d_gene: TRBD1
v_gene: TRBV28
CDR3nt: TGTGCCAGCAGTTCCGGCCCGGGACAGGGGGTTAACGAGCAGTACTTC
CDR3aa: CASSSGPGQGVNEQYF

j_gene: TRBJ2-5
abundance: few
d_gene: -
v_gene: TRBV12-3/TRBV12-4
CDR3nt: TGTGCCAGCAGTTTAGGGGGTACGGAGACCCAGTACTTC
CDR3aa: CASSLGGTETQYF

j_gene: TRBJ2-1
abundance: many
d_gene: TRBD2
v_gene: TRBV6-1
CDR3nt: TGTGCCAGCAGGGAGGGCGGGAGTTTCCATGAGCAGTTCTTC
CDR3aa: CASREGGSFHEQFF

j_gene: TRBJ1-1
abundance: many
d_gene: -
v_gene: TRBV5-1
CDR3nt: TGCGCCAGCAGCGTTCCCGGGGCAGGGAAGTATGGTGAAGCTTTCTTT
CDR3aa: CASSVPGAGKYGEAFF

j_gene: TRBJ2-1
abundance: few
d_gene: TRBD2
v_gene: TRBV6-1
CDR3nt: TGTGCCAGCAGTCTACTAGCGGGAGGGTTCAATGAGCAGTTCTTC
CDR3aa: CASSLLAGGFNEQFF

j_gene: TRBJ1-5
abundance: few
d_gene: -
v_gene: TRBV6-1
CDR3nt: TGTGCCAGCACTGAACCCCAGTATAGCACTCACCCCCAGCATTTT
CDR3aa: CASTEPQYSTHPQHF

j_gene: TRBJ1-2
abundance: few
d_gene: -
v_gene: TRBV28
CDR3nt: TGTGCCAGCAGTTTGGCAGGGTATGGCTACACCTTC
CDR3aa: CASSLAGYGYTF

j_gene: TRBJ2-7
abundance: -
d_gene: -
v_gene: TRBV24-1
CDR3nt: TGTGCCACCAGTTATTTAGACAGCTACGAGCAGTACTTC
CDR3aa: CATSYLDSYEQYF

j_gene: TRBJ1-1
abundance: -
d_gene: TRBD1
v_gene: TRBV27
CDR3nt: TGTGCCAGCAGCGGGACAGGTGGCGGTATGGACACCGAAGCTTTCTTT
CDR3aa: CASSGTGGGMDTEAFF

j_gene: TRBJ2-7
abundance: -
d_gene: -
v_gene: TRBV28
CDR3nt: TGTGCCAGCAGTTCTCCCAGCAGGGAAAACGAGCAGTACTTC
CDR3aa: CASSSPSRENEQYF

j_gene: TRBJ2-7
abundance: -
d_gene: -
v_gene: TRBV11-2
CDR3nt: TGTGCCAGCAGCTTGGGCCTGAGCTCCTACGAGCAGTACTTC
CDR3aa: CASSLGLSSYEQYF

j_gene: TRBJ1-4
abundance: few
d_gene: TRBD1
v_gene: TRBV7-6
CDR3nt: TGTGCCAGCAGCTTGGGACAGGGCGGTGAAAAACTGTTTTTT
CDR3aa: CASSLGQGGEKLFF

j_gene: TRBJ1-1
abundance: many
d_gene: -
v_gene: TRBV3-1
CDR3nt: TGTGCCAGCAGCCAAGAAGGTCAGGGACGGAACACTGAAGCTTTCTTT
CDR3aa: CASSQEGQGRNTEAFF

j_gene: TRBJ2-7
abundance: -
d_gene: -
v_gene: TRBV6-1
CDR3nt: TGTGCCCGCAGTGAAGGCGGACAACCCTACGAGCAGTACTTC
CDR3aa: CARSEGGQPYEQYF

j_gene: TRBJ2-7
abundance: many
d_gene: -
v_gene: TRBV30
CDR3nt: TGTGCCTGGACGCGGCCAAACGAGGTTCCCTACGAGCAGTACTTC
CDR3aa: CAWTRPNEVPYEQYF

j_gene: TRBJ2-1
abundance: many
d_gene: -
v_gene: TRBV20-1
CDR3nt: TGCAGTGCTAGACCTAGTGCCAATAAGCAGTTCTTC
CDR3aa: CSARPSANKQFF

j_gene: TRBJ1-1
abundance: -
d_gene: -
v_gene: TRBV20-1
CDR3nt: TGCAGTGCTAGTCCACGGACTGAAGCTTTCTTT
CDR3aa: CSASPRTEAFF

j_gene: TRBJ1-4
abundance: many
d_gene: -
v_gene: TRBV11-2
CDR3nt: TGTGCCAGCAGCTATACAGGGAATGAAAAACTGTTTTTT
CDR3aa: CASSYTGNEKLFF

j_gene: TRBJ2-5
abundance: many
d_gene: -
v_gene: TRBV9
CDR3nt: TGTGCCAGCAGCGTAGGGACGAGCCGACAAGAGACCCAGTACTTC
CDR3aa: CASSVGTSRQETQYF

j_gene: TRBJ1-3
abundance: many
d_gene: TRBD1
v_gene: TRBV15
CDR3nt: TGTGCCACCAGCAGAGGCACTATAGGACAGGGGTCTGGAAACACCATATATTTT
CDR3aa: CATSRGTIGQGSGNTIYF

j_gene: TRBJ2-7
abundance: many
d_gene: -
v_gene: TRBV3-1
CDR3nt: TGTGCCAGCAGCCAAGTCGACGGGTACGAGCAGTACTTC
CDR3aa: CASSQVDGYEQYF

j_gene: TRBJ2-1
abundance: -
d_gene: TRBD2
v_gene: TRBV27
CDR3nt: TGTGCCAGCAGTTCCCCCCTAGCGGGTAAATACAATGAGCAGTTCTTC
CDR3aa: CASSSPLAGKYNEQFF

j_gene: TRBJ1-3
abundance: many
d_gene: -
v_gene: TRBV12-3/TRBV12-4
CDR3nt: TGTGCCAGCAGTTTATGGGGGGTTGGTGGAAACACCATATATTTT
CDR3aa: CASSLWGVGGNTIYF

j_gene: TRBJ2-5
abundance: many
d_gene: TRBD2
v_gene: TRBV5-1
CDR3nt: TGCGCCAGCAGCCCTGGACTAGTTCAAGAGACCCAGTACTTC
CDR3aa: CASSPGLVQETQYF

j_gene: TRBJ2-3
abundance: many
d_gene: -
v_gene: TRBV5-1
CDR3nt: TGCGCCAGCTCACTTGAGGGTGGGGTCACAGATACGCAGTATTTT
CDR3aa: CASSLEGGVTDTQYF